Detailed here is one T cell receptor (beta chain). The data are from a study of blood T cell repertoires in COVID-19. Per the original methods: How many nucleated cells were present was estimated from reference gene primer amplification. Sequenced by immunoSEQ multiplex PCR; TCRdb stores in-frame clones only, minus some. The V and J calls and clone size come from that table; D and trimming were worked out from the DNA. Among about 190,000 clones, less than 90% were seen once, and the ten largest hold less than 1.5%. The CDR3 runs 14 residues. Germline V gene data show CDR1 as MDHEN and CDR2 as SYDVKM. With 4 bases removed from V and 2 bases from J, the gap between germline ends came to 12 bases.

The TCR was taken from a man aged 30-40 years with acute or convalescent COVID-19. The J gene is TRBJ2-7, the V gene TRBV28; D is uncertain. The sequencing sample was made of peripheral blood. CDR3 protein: CASSSTNRAYEQYF. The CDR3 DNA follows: TGTGCCAGCAGTTCCACTAACCGGGCCTACGAGCAGTACTTC.